This paragraph covers one T cell receptor beta chain sequence. Its binding antigen is unknown. No base-level quality is on record; no much larger clone is a single base apart. The data were obtained in a study of blood T cells in healthy people across ages (dated by TCRdb to the mid-2010s). For the wider study: In model experiments, template switching captured roughly one uniquely barcoded TCR beta cDNA molecule for every two T cells. To track age-related changes in TCR beta repertoire diversity, the study relied on deep sequencing normalized with unique cDNA molecular identifiers. Donors were grouped into four age groups: young (average 16 years), middle-aged (about 40), aged (over 55) and long-lived (just over 80). Two additional independent replicas of 1 million unique cDNA reads from the same blood draw were analyzed for two donors (one aged 18 to 29 and one aged 80 or older). To avoid experimental bias, donors of different ages were spread randomly across the sequencing lanes. The paper's findings and limits, for the study overall: Since profiling was done on bulk unsorted PBMCs, naive and antigen-experienced compartments could not be conclusively compared. The percentage of naive T cells measured by flow cytometry correlated strongly with observed TCR beta diversity. Compared with the aged group, the long-lived group had more naive CD4+ T cells, fewer expanded clones and increased TCR diversity, a pattern suggesting age selection. Estimates of total diversity based on one million sequenced T cells were considered lower bounds and underestimates. Observed TCR beta diversity per million T cells fell roughly linearly with age, and a significant reduction was already apparent by age roughly 40. The CMV infection status of donors was not known, potentially confounding age-related changes in expanded clonotypes.

Trimming costs V 0 bases and J 11 bases, and their ends lie 8 bases apart. The germline V gene provides CDR1 SGHRS and CDR2 YFSETQ. CDR3 length: 11 amino acids, cysteine to phenylalanine. The retained sequence is limited to the CDR3, 33 bases, with the frame set at the first base. The donors were some 36 Caucasian individuals from Russia, aged about 6 to 95 years, who were systemically healthy. Each donor gave about 10 milliliters of peripheral blood, drawn into EDTA-treated Vacutainer tubes. Ficoll-Paque density-gradient centrifugation was used to isolate PBMCs, with at least 6 million obtained per sample. Trizol reagent was used to extract total RNA from PBMCs, with at least 5 micrograms per sample. The percentages of naive CD45RAhigh/CD27high T cells were determined by flow cytometry on a PBMC aliquot from every donor. Receptor amplification or capture employed 5' RACE. Sequencing instrument: Illumina HiSeq 2500. A second PCR of roughly 7 to 11 cycles was performed with a sample-barcoded 5' primer and a J-beta primer mix. Each TCR beta cDNA molecule received a unique molecular identifier from a template-switch 5' adaptor carrying 12 random nucleotides. Each sample yielded at least 2.5 million CDR3-containing paired-end reads. First-strand cDNA synthesis was performed from all RNA using the Mint cDNA synthesis kit, with priming by a TRBC-specific oligonucleotide. All cDNA was treated with uracil-DNA glycosylase and then went through a first 18-cycle PCR with the universal primers M1SS and BC2_uni_R. Per the source publication's procedure: Each sample was normalized by randomly selecting 1 million high-quality reads, each carrying a distinct molecular identifier. Reads with shared molecular identifiers were discarded instead of being binned into consensus sequences. MiTCR, with a Q25 quality threshold and the strictest error-elimination algorithm, was used for CDR3 identification, clonotype clustering and error correction. A nonparametric unseen species model with Euler transformation was used to estimate a lower bound on total TCR beta diversity. The public reads were reprocessed in TCRdb via fastp at Q25 and MiXCR, keeping in-frame beta chains. When rows share a CDR3 protein, they turn into one entry using the most common DNA and genes. Clone size and V and J calls follow TCRdb, not the original study. The sample contains 1.4 million to 1.5 million distinct CDR3 sequences, 42% of them found a single time. Less than 8% of the sample is held by the ten biggest clonotypes.

The chain is made from TRBV5-1 and TRBJ1-1; the D region possibly corresponds to TRBD1 (5 bases align). The clonotype was recovered from a woman aged 18 to 35 in good health. Material: blood. The nucleotides are TGCGCCAGCAGCTTGGGAGGGGACGCTTTCTTT. Translation gives CASSLGGDAFF.